The present TCR beta chain was sequenced within a study of CXCR3-negative and CXCR3-positive naive CD8 T cells. Study-wide background: The total count of TRB reads reached 120 million to 150 million, and each library contributed about 1.5 +/- 0.3 million.

With 300,000 cells each, the CD8+ T cell subsets were individually sorted in triplicate. With respect to this clonotype: Its target is not known.

Germline CDR1 and CDR2: MNHEY and SMNVEV (reference sequence). This CDR3 has 18 residues. The TRB cDNA libraries were prepared by 5' RACE with UMI labels. One entry per CDR3 protein, without DNA, is what TCRdb gives after re-calling the 5' RACE reads. The sample's table shows fewer than 50,000 distinct CDR3 sequences. General study points: TRBV-TRBJ usage was similar across naive CXCR3 subsets but distinct in memory cells. With surface CD5 comparable between naive subsets, TCR strength was estimated using properties derived from the TRB CDR3.

This TCR was recovered from a human donor in good health. Some clones in this sample may be carry-over from other donors' samples. The sequenced sample consisted of naive CXCR3- CD8+ T cells from blood. The subset is: CD45RO-CCR7+CD27+CD95- naive CD8+ T cells lacking CXCR3 (TNR3-). V gene TRBV27 combines with J gene TRBJ1-2. The chain's CDR3 is CASSLTAEAHFAGNGYTF.